Detailed here is one T cell receptor (beta chain). These data come from a study of blood T cell repertoires in COVID-19. Study information: The United States, Italy and Spain supplied acute and convalescent COVID-19 samples. Sources were T cells, B-cell-depleted T cells, or PBMCs; the material itself was cDNA or gDNA.

Per the authors' pipeline: Estimates of nucleated cell counts were drawn from the amplification of reference gene primers. Data came from immunoSEQ multiplex PCR; TCRdb stores just in-frame clones and leaves some out. For V, J and clone size, that table is used; D and trimming come from the DNA. The sample carries fewer than 35,000 clones, 82% recorded once. The clonotype was recovered from a man older than 75 with active or convalescent COVID-19. The material sequenced was peripheral blood.

CDR3 nucleotide sequence: TGTGCCAGCAGTTTATCCGGTCCAACGGGCAATGAGCAGTTCTTC. As protein: CASSLSGPTGNEQFF. V gene TRBV28 combines with J gene TRBJ2-1; D not resolved. CDR3 length: 15 residues. Trimming took 1 base from V and 6 from J, leaving 13 bases between them. Germline lookup yields CDR1 MDHEN and CDR2 SYDVKM.